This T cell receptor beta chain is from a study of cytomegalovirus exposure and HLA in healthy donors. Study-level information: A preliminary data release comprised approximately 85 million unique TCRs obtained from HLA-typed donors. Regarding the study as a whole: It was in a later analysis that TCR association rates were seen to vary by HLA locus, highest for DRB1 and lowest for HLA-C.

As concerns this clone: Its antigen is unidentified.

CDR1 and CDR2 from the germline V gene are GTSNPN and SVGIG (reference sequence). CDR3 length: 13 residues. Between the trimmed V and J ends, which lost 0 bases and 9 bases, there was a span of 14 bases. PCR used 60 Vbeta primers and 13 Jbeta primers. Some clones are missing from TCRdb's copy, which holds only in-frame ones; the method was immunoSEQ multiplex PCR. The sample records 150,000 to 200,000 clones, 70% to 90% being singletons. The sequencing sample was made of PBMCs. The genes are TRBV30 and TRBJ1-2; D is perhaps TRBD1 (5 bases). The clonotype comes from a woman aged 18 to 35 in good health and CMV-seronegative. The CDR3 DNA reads TGTGCCTGGAGTGTGGGAGGGGAGGGGAGCTACACCTTC. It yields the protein CAWSVGGEGSYTF.